Sequencing of this TCR beta chain was carried out in a study of T cells expressing NK-cell markers. Whole-study findings and limits: Dominant NKG2C+ clonotypes made up 1.0-7.0% of CD8+ T cells in six donors.

Following a re-call of the 5' RACE reads, TCRdb has one entry per CDR3 protein and lacks DNA. This repertoire includes about 550,000 distinct CDR3 sequences. The germline V gene encodes CDR1 SEHNR and CDR2 FQNEAQ (reference sequence). The CDR3 consists of 12 residues. In regard to this clonotype: Antigen specificity is unknown.

This receptor was taken from a man aged 18 to 29 in good health. The sequencing sample was made of blood T cells: a sorted CD56 or NKG2C T cell subset, CD4+ or CD8+ T cells, or bulk PBMC T cells (not recorded which). The chain employs TRBV7-9 and TRBJ2-7. CDR3 protein: CASSREVYEQYF.